This T cell receptor beta chain comes out of a study of Ad26.COV2.S vaccination and SARS-CoV-2 variants. In the study overall: Ad26.COV2.S, an intramuscular injection, was given once or twice 56 days apart.

The table came from immunoSEQ multiplex PCR; TCRdb's copy has only in-frame clones and leaves some out. Among 350,000 to 600,000 clones, nearly 90% were seen once, and the ten largest hold around 1.8%. General study findings and limits: Vaccinated individuals (as opposed to placebo recipients) had higher spike-specific TCR breadth.

Documented treatment: 15 to 20 received Ad26.COV2.S at low or high dose, single or two shots; several received placebo; per-sample allocation not given. The samples date from day 63 after the first vaccine or placebo injection. Aged 18-55 years, donor was enrolled in Boston in the early 2020s. Concerning this clone itself: Its antigen is currently unknown.

CDR3 length equals 15 residues. Trimming removed 4 bases from V and 7 bases from J, with 20 bases in between. Germline V gene lookup returns CDR1 SGHKS and CDR2 YYEKEE (reference sequence). V is TRBV5-5 and J is TRBJ1-2, with a weak D call TRBD1 (6 bases). The sample in question was peripheral blood, obtained in a trial of Ad26.COV2.S vaccine versus placebo. This TCR derives from a person between 18 and 65 years old who received the Ad26.COV2.S COVID-19 vaccine or a placebo. CDR3 loop: CASSIQGRAKSGYTF. The CDR3 bases are TGTGCCAGCAGCATACAGGGCAGGGCAAAGAGTGGCTACACCTTC.